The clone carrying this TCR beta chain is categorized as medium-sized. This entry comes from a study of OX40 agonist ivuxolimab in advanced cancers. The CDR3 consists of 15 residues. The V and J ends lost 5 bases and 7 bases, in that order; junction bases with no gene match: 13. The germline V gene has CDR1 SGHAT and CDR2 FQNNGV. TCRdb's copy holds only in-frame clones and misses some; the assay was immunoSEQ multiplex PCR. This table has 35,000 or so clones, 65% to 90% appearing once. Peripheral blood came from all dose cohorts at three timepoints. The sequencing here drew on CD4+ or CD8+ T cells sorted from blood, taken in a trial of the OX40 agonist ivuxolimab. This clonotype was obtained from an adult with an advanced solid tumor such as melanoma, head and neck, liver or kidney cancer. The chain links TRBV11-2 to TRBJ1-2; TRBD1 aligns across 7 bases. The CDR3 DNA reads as TGTGCCAGCAGCATAGGGAACAGGGGAATCGGTGGCTACACCTTC. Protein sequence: CASSIGNRGIGGYTF. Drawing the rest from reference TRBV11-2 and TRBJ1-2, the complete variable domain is EAGVAQSPRYKIIEKRQSVAFWCNPISGHATLYWYQQILGQGPKLLIQFQNNGVVDDSQLPKDRFSAERLKGVDSTLKIQPAKLEDSAVYLCASSIGNRGIGGYTFGSGTRLTVV.